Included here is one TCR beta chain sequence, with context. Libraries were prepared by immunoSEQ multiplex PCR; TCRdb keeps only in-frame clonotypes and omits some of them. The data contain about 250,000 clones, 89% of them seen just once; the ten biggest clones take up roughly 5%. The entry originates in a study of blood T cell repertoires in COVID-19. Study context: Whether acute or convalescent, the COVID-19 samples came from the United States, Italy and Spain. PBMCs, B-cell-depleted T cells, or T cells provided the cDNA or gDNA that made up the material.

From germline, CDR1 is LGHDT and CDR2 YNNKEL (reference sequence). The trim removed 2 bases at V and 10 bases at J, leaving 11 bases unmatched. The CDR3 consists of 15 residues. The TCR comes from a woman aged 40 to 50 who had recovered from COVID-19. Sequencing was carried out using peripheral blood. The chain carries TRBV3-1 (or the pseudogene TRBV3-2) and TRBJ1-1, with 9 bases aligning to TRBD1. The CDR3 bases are TGTGCCAGCAGCCAAATGGGACAGGGAACTTTTGGAGCTTTCTTT. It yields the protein CASSQMGQGTFGAFF.